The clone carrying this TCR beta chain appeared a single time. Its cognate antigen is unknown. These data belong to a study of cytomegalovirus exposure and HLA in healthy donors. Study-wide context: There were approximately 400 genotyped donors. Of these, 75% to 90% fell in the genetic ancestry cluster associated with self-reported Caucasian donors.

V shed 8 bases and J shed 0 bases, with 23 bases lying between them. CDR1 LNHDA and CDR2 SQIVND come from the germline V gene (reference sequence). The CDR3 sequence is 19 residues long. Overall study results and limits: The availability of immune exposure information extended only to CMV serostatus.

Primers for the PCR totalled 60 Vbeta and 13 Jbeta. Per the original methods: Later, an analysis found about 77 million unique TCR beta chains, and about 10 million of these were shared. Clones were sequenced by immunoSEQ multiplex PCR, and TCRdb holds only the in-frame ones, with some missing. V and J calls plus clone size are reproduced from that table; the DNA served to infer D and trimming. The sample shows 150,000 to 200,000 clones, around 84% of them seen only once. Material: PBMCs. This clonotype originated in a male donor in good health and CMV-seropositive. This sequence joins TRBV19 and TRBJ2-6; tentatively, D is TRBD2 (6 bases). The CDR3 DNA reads TGTGCCAGTTCATCTAGGTGGGGGGTTGAGAGCTCTGGGGCCAACGTCCTGACTTTC. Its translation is CASSSRWGVESSGANVLTF.